Following are 30 T cell receptor beta chains from one sample sequenced in a study of T cells expressing NK-cell markers. TCRdb reanalyzed the 5' RACE reads, giving one entry per CDR3 protein sequence and no DNA. Across 440,000 or so distinct CDR3 sequences, the top ten clones capture 6% to 9.5% of the sample. The specimen was blood T cells: a sorted CD56 or NKG2C T cell subset, CD4+ or CD8+ T cells, or bulk PBMC T cells (not recorded which). The source is a woman aged 18-69 years in good health.

CDR3 in amino acids: CASRETWGQDTQYF. The chain links TRBV6-2 or TRBV6-3 to TRBJ2-3; the TCRdb D gene call, TRBD1, has no DNA to confirm it. Germline loops: CDR1 MNHEY, CDR2 SVGEGT. The CDR3 has 14 amino acids.

V is TRBV20-1 and J is TRBJ2-2; as DNA is missing, the TRBD1 call by TCRdb cannot be tested. The CDR3 covers 14 residues. Germline CDR1 reads DFQATT; CDR2 reads SNEGSKA (reference sequence). This CDR3 is CSASQGAGTGELFF.

This chain connects TRBV4-1 to TRBJ1-5; as DNA is missing, the TRBD1 call by TCRdb cannot be tested. The CDR3 runs 17 residues. Germline loops: CDR1 MGHRA, CDR2 YSYEKL. The CDR3: CASSQDFLAGDFQPQHF.

The chain employs TRBV5-6 and TRBJ1-6. Germline loops: CDR1 SGHDT, CDR2 YYEEEE. There are 14 residues in the CDR3. The CDR3 here is CASRQGSYNSPLHF.

The J gene is TRBJ2-7, the V gene TRBV19. Germline CDR1 reads LNHDA; CDR2 reads SQIVND (reference sequence). The CDR3 has 13 amino acids. CDR3 sequence: CASSIRFSYEQYF.

V is TRBV29-1 and J is TRBJ2-7; the D call of TRBD1 rests on TCRdb alone, since no DNA is present to check it. This CDR3 has 11 residues. The germline V gene has CDR1 SQVTM and CDR2 ANQGSEA. The CDR3 region is CSVGTEYEQYF.

This chain joins TRBV29-1 and TRBJ1-2. The V gene's germline CDR1 is SQVTM and CDR2 ANQGSEA. The CDR3 is made up of 13 amino acids. CDR3 loop: CSVGEGAMWGYTF.

The chain links TRBV3-1 to TRBJ1-2; TCRdb names TRBD1, which stays unverified in the absence of DNA. CDR1 LGHDT and CDR2 YNNKEL come from the germline V gene (reference sequence). The CDR3 extends over 17 amino acids. The CDR3 loop is CASSQEIPTGSGYGYTF.

The chain carries TRBV7-9 and TRBJ2-7; TCRdb's D call of TRBD1 is untestable without DNA. The CDR3 is 14 amino acids. Germline V lookup: CDR1 SEHNR, CDR2 FQNEAQ (reference sequence). This CDR3 reads CASSYTGPYYEQYF.

V is TRBV12-3 or TRBV12-4 and J is TRBJ1-4. CDR3 length: 15 residues. The CDR3 protein is CASSLGASTNEKLFF.

The rearrangement joins TRBV28 to TRBJ2-7; the D gene TCRdb calls, TRBD2, cannot be checked with no DNA. Per germline, CDR1 MDHEN and CDR2 SYDVKM. This CDR3 comprises 12 residues. CDR3 residues: CASCSGNYEQYF.

The genes are TRBV7-6 and TRBJ2-1. The CDR3 length is 16 residues. Germline lookup yields CDR1 SGHVS and CDR2 FNYEAQ. The CDR3 spells CASSLGPGARYNEQFF.

The rearrangement links TRBV12-3 or TRBV12-4 to TRBJ2-1; TCRdb lists TRBD2, though no DNA is available to test this call. The CDR3 has 15 residues. CDR3 sequence: CASSGGLANYNEQFF.

The rearrangement links TRBV29-1 to TRBJ2-5; no DNA is available, so the TRBD2 call from TCRdb remains unchecked. CDR1 and CDR2 (germline): SQVTM, ANQGSEA. The CDR3 covers 14 residues. CDR3 in amino acids: CSVETSGRVETQYF.

The genes are TRBV2 and TRBJ2-3; the D call of TRBD2 rests on TCRdb alone, since no DNA is present to check it. Germline CDR1 and CDR2: SNHLY and FYNNEI. This CDR3 has 14 amino acids. This CDR3 is CAAGRGDLTDTQYF. The variable domain in full, with the rest retrieved from reference TRBV2 and TRBJ2-3, is EPEVTQTPSHQVTQMGQEVILRCVPISNHLYFYWYRQILGQKVEFLVSFYNNEISEKSEIFDDQFSVERPDGSNFTLKIRSTKLEDSAMYFCAAGRGDLTDTQYFGPGTRLTVL.

CDR3 residues: CASSYSSQYEQYF. This chain uses TRBV6-5 with TRBJ2-7. Germline values: CDR1 MNHEY, CDR2 SVGAGI. CDR3 length equals 13 residues.

The rearrangement uses TRBV12-3 or TRBV12-4 and TRBJ1-2; lacking DNA, the TRBD1 call made by TCRdb goes unchecked. This CDR3 has 16 residues. The CDR3 here is CASSPDTGQNNYGYTF.

V gene TRBV27 combines with J gene TRBJ2-3; the D call of TRBD2 rests on TCRdb alone, since no DNA is present to check it. Germline loops: CDR1 MNHEY, CDR2 SMNVEV (reference sequence). The CDR3 extends over 15 amino acids. The CDR3 here is CASSSPWTLTDTQYF.

V is TRBV20-1 and J is TRBJ2-3; with no DNA, the TCRdb D assignment of TRBD2 cannot be verified. The CDR3 spans 15 residues. CDR1 and CDR2 (germline): DFQATT, SNEGSKA (reference sequence). The CDR3 protein is CSARNGRWGTDTQYF.

The rearrangement joins TRBV12-3 or TRBV12-4 to TRBJ2-1; TCRdb calls TRBD2, which cannot be checked without DNA. This CDR3 is built from 15 residues. CDR3 sequence reads: CASSLGSGSSNEQFF.

The chain links TRBV7-2 to TRBJ2-3; TCRdb selects TRBD2, and the lack of DNA leaves this call unchecked. CDR1 is SGHTA, CDR2 FQGNSA, per germline. The CDR3 contains 16 residues. CDR3 in amino acids: CASSLGPLAGLATQYF.

The genes are TRBV12-3 or TRBV12-4 and TRBJ2-4; TCRdb reports TRBD2, a call that lacks DNA to check it against. The CDR3 has 16 residues. The CDR3 sequence: CASSSAIPRGWNIQYF.

The chain uses TRBV4-2 and TRBJ2-7; TCRdb picks TRBD2, but there is no DNA to check that call. The CDR3 is made up of 13 amino acids. In germline, CDR1 is LGHNA, CDR2 YNFKEQ. CDR3: CASSQTLAYEQYF.

V and J are TRBV6-5 and TRBJ2-3; TCRdb proposes TRBD2, but this gene call is untestable without DNA. This CDR3 is 15 amino acids long. Germline V CDR1 and CDR2: MNHEY, SVGAGI. The CDR3 sequence: CASSFSGGESDTQYF.

The chain combines TRBV7-9 with TRBJ2-1; TCRdb picks TRBD2, but there is no DNA to check that call. CDR3 length: 13 residues. Germline loops: CDR1 SEHNR, CDR2 FQNEAQ (reference sequence). CDR3: CASSLSGSDEQFF.

V and J are TRBV14 and TRBJ2-1; TCRdb reports TRBD1, a call that lacks DNA to check it against. The CDR3 spans 14 residues. CDR1 and CDR2 from the germline V gene are SGHDN and FVKESK. The CDR3 protein is CASSPGQPYNEQFF. The complete variable domain, with remaining parts taken from reference TRBV14 and TRBJ2-1, reads EAGVTQFPSHSVIEKGQTVTLRCDPISGHDNLYWYRRVMGKEIKFLLHFVKESKQDESGMPNNRFLAERTGGTYSTLKVQPAELEDSGVYFCASSPGQPYNEQFFGPGTRLTVL.

V and J are TRBV12-3 or TRBV12-4 and TRBJ1-4; TCRdb names TRBD1, which stays unverified in the absence of DNA. The CDR3 extends over 15 amino acids. CDR3 amino acids: CASSLGGESYEKLFF.

V is TRBV5-1 and J is TRBJ2-5; the D gene TCRdb calls, TRBD1, cannot be checked with no DNA. CDR1 and CDR2 (germline): SGHRS, YFSETQ. The CDR3 is made up of 15 amino acids. This CDR3 is CASSLAVRGQETQYF.

This sequence joins TRBV20-1 and TRBJ2-1; checking the TCRdb D call of TRBD1 is not possible without DNA. Germline V gives CDR1 DFQATT, CDR2 SNEGSKA (reference sequence). This CDR3 is built from 15 residues. The CDR3 is CSARPPGGVYNEQFF.

V gene TRBV7-2 combines with J gene TRBJ1-2; the D call from TCRdb, TRBD1, cannot be confirmed without DNA. This CDR3 comprises 14 residues. Germline lookup yields CDR1 SGHTA and CDR2 FQGNSA. The CDR3 sequence is CASNPTTGVIGYTF.